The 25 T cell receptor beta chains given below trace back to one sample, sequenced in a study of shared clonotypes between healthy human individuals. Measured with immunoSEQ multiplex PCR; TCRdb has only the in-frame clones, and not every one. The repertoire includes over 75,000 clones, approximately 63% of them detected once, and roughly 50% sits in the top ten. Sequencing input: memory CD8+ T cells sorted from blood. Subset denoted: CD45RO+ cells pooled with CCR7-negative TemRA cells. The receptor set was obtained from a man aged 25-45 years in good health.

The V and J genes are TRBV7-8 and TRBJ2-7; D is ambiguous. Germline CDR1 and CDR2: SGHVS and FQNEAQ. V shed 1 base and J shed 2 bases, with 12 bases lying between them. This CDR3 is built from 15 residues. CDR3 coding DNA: TGTGCCAGCAGCTTAGTTCCCGCCATCACCTACGAGCAGTACTTC. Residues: CASSLVPAITYEQYF.

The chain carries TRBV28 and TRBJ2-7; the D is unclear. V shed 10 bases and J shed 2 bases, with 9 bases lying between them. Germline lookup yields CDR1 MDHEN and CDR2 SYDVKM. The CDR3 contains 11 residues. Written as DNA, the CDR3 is TGTGCCACGGCAGGTGCCTACGAGCAGTACTTC. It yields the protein CATAGAYEQYF.

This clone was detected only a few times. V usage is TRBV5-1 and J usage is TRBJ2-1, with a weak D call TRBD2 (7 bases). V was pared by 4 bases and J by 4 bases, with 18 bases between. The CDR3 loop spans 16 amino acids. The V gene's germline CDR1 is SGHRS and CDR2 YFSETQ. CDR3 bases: TGCGCCAGCAGCCCACTCGTTGCGGGGGCTTACAATGAGCAGTTCTTC. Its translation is CASSPLVAGAYNEQFF.

CDR3 residues: CASSNPGTSGETQYF. The CDR3 DNA follows: TGTGCCAGCAGTAACCCCGGGACTAGCGGCGAGACCCAGTACTTC. The chain joins TRBV25-1 to TRBJ2-5; 11 bases line up with TRBD2. J gave up 5 bases and V 5 bases, and 7 bases lay outside the gene matches. In germline, CDR1 is MGHDK, CDR2 SYGVNS. The length of the CDR3 is 15 residues.

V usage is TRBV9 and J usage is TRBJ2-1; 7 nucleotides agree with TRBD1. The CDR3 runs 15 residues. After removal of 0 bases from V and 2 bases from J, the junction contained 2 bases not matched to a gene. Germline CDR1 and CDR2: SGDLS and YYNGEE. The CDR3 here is CASSVGQGAYNEQFF. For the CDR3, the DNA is TGTGCCAGCAGCGTAGGTCAGGGGGCCTACAATGAGCAGTTCTTC.

CDR3 in amino acids: CASSSAEAYEQYF. CDR3 DNA sequence: TGTGCCAGCAGCTCAGCGGAGGCCTACGAGCAGTACTTC. The V gene is TRBV11-2, the J gene TRBJ2-7; possible D gene TRBD2, 5 bases. Trimming left V 4 bases short and J 2 bases short, with 9 bases between. Germline loops: CDR1 SGHAT, CDR2 FQNNGV. CDR3 length: 13 residues.

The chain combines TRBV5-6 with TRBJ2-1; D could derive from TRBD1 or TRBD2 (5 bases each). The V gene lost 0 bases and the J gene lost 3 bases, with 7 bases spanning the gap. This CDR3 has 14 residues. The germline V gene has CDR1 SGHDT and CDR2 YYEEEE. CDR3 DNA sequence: TGTGCCAGCAGCTTGGGGGACGGCTACAATGAGCAGTTCTTC. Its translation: CASSLGDGYNEQFF.

In DNA, the CDR3 is TGCGCCAGCAGGCCGGGGGTCAGCGCCTACAATGAGCAGTTCTTC. Residues: CASRPGVSAYNEQFF. The chain couples TRBV10-2 to TRBJ2-1; maybe TRBD2 (6 bases). Between the trimmed V and J ends, which lost 6 bases and 2 bases, there was a span of 14 bases. There are 15 residues in the CDR3. Germline V gene data show CDR1 as WSHSY and CDR2 as SAAADI.

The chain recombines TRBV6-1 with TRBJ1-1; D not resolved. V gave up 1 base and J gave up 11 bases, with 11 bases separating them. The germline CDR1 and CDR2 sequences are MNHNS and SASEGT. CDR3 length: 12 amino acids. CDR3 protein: CASSEGVLPAFF. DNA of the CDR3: TGTGCCAGCAGTGAAGGGGTCCTTCCCGCTTTCTTT.

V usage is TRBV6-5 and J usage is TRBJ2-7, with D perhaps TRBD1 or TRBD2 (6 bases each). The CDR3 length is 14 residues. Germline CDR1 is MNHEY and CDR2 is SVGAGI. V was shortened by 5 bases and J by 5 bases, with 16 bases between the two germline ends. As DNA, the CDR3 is TGTGCCAGCAGTAAAAACAGGGAGGCGAACGAGCAGTACTTC. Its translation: CASSKNREANEQYF.

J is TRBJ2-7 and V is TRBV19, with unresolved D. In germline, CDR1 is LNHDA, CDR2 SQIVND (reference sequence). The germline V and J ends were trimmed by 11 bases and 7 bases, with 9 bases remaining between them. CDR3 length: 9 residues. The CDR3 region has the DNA TGTGCCCGCCGGAGTGAGCAGTACTTC. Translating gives CARRSEQYF.

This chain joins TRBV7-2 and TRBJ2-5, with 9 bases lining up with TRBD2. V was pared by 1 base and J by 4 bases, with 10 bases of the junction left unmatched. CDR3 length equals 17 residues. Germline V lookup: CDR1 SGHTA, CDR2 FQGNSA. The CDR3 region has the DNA TGTGCCAGCAGCTTAGGACGCGGGAGGGCCTCACGAGAGACCCAGTACTTC. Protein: CASSLGRGRASRETQYF.

The CDR3 spells CASSFLRQVNTEAFF. The CDR3 DNA reads as TGTGCCAGCAGTTTCCTCCGGCAGGTTAACACTGAAGCTTTCTTT. The chain links TRBV27 to TRBJ1-1; D not resolved. Trimming left V 3 bases short and J 2 bases short, with 13 bases between. The CDR3 sequence is 15 residues long. Germline loops: CDR1 MNHEY, CDR2 SMNVEV (reference sequence).

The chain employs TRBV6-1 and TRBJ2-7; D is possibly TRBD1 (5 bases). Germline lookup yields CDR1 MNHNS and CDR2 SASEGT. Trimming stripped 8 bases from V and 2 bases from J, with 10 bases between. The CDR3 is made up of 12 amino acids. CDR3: CASRTITYEQYF. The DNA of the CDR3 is TGTGCCAGCCGGACAATCACCTACGAGCAGTACTTC.

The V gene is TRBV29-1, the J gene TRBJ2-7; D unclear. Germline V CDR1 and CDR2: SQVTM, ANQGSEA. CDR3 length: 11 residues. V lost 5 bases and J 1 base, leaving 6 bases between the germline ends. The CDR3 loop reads CSVITSYEQYF. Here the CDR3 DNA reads TGCAGCGTTATAACTTCCTACGAGCAGTACTTC.

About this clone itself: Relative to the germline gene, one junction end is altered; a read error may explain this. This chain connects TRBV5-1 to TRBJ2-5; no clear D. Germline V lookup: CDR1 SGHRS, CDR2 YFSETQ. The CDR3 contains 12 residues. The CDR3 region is CASSRQQETQYF. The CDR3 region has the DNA TGCGCGAGCAGCCGCCAGCAAGAGACCCAGTACTTC.

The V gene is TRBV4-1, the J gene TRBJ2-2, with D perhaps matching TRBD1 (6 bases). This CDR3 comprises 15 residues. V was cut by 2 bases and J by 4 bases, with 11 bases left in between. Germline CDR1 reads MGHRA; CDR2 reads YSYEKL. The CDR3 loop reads CASSQLGGGTGELFF. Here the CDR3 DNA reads TGCGCCAGCAGCCAATTAGGGGGTGGCACCGGGGAGCTGTTTTTT.

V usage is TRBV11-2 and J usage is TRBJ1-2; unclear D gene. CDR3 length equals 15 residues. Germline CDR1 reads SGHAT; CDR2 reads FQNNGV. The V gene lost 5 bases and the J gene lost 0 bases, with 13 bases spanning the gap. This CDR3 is CASSTHRSPNYGYTF. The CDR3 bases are TGTGCCAGCAGCACCCACCGGAGCCCTAACTATGGCTACACCTTC. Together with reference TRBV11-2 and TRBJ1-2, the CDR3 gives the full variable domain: EAGVAQSPRYKIIEKRQSVAFWCNPISGHATLYWYQQILGQGPKLLIQFQNNGVVDDSQLPKDRFSAERLKGVDSTLKIQPAKLEDSAVYLCASSTHRSPNYGYTFGSGTRLTVV.

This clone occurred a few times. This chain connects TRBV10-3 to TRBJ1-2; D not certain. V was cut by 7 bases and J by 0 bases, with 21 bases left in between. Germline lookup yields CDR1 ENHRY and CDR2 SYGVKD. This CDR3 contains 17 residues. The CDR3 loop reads CAITSPDGSTSNYGYTF. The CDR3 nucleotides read TGTGCCATCACCTCACCGGACGGGAGCACCTCTAACTATGGCTACACCTTC.

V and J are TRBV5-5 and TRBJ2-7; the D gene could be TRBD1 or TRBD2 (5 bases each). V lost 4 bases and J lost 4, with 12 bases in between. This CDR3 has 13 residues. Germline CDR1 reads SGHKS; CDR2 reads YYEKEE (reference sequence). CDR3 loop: CASSTGREYEQYF. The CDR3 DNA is TGTGCCAGCAGCACGGGACGAGAGTACGAGCAGTACTTC.

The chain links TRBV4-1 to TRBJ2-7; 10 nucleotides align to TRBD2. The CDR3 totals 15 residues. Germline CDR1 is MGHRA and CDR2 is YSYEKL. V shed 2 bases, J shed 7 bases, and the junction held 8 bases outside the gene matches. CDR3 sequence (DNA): TGCGCCAGCAGCCAACGTCTAGCGGGAGACGATGAGCAGTACTTC. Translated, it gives CASSQRLAGDDEQYF.

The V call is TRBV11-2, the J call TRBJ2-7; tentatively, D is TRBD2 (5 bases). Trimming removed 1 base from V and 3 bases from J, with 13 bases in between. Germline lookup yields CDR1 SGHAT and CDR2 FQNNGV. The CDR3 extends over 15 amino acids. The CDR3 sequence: CASSLVGQDYYEQYF. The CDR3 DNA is TGTGCCAGCAGCTTAGTAGGCCAAGACTACTACGAGCAGTACTTC.

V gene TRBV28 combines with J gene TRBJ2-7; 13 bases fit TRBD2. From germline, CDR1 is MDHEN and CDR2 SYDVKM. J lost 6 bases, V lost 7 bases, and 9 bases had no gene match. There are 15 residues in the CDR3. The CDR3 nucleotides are TGTGCCAGCACCCTGGGACTAGCGGGACGAGGCGAGCAGTACTTC. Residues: CASTLGLAGRGEQYF.

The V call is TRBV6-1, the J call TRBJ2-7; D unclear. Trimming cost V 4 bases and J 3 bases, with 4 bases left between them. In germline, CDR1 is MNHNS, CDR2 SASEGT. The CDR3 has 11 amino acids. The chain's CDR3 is CASSGYYEQYF. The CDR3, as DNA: TGTGCCAGCAGTGGCTACTACGAGCAGTACTTC.

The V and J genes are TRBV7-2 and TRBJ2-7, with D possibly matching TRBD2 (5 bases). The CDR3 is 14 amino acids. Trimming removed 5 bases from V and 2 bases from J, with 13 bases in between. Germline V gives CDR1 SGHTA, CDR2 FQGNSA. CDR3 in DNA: TGTGCCAGCAGCCCGAACTTACTAGCCTACGAGCAGTACTTC. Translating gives CASSPNLLAYEQYF.